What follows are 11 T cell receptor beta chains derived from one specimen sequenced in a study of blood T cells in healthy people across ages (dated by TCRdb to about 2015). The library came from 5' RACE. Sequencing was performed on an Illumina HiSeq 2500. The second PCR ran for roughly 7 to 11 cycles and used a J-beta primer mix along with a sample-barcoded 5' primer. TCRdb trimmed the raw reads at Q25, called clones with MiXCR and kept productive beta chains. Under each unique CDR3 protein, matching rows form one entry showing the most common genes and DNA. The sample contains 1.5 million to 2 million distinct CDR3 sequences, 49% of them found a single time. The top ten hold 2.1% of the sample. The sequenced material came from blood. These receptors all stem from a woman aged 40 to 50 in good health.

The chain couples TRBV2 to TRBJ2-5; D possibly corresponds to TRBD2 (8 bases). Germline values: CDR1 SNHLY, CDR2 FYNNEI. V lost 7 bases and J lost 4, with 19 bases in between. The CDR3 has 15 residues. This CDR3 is CASNRGLGVPETQYF. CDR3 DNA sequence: TGTGCCAGCAACAGGGGACTAGGAGTTCCAGAGACCCAGTACTTC.

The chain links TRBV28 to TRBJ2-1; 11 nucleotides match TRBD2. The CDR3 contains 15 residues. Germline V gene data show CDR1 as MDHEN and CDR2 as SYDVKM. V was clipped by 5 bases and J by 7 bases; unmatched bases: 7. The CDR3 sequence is CASSQASGGLNEQFF. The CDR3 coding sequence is TGTGCCAGCAGTCAGGCTAGCGGGGGGTTGAATGAGCAGTTCTTC.

In DNA form, the CDR3 reads TGTGCCAGCAGCCAAGGGTCGGCAGGACAGAGCTTTGGGCCCCAGCATTTT. Its protein is CASSQGSAGQSFGPQHF. The chain recombines TRBV4-2 with TRBJ1-5; weak D call: TRBD1 (6 bases). CDR1 and CDR2 from the germline V gene are LGHNA and YNFKEQ. This CDR3 is 17 amino acids long. V lost 1 base and J 9 bases, leaving 22 bases between the germline ends.

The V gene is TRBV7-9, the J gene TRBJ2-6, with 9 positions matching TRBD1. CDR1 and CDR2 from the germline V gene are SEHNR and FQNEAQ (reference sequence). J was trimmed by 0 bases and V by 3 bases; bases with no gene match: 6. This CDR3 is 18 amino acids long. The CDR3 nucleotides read TGTGCCAGCAGCTTGTGGACAGGGGTTAGCTCTGGGGCCAACGTCCTGACTTTC. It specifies CASSLWTGVSSGANVLTF.

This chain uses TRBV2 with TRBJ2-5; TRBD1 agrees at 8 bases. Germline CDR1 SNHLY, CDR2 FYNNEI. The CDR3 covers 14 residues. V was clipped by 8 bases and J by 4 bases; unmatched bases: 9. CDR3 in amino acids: CASSRTGIGETQYF. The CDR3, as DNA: TGTGCCAGCTCCCGGACAGGGATAGGAGAGACCCAGTACTTC.

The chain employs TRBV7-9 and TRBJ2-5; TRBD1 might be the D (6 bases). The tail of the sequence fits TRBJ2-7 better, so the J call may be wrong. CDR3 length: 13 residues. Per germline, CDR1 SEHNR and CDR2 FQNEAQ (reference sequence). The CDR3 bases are TGTGCCAGCGGGAGACAGGCTCTCTACGAGCAGTACTTC. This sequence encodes CASGRQALYEQYF.

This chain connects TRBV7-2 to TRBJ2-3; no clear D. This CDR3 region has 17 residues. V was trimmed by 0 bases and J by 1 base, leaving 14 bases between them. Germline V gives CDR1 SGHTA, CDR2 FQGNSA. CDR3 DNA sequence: TGTGCCAGCAGCTTAGCGCCCCCCCCTTGGGGCACAGATACGCAGTATTTT. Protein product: CASSLAPPPWGTDTQYF.

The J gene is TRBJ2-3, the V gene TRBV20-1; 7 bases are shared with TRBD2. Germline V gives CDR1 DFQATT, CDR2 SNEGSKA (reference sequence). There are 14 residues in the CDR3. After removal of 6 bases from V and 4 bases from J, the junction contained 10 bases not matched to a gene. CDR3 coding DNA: TGCAGTGCGCGTGGTAGCGCGGGAGCAGATACGCAGTATTTT. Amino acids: CSARGSAGADTQYF.

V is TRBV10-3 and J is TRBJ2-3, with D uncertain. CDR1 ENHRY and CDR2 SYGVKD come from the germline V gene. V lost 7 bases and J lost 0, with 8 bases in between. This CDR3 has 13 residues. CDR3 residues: CAITSGSTDTQYF. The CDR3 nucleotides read TGTGCCATCACTTCGGGCAGCACAGATACGCAGTATTTT.

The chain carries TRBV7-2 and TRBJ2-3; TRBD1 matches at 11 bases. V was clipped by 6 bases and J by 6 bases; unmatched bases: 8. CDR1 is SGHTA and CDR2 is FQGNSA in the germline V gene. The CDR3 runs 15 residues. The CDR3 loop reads CASRKGQGVPDTQYF. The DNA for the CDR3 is TGTGCCAGCAGGAAGGGACAGGGGGTTCCGGATACGCAGTATTTT.

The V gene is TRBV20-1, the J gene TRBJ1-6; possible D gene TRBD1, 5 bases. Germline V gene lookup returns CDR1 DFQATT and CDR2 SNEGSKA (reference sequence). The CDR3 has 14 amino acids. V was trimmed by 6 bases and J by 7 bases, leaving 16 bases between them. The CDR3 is CSAPTGTANSPLHF. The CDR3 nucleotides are TGCAGTGCACCGACCGGGACGGCCAATTCACCCCTCCACTTT.